The clone carrying this T cell receptor beta chain was observed at least ten times. What it binds is unknown. These data come from a study of blood T cells in healthy people across ages. General observations from the study: Considered underestimates were the diversity estimates obtained from one million T cells.

A second about 6 to 12 cycle PCR used barcoded and J-beta primers. TCRdb re-called the 5' RACE reads through MiXCR, storing one row per CDR3 protein. The data hold roughly 1,500,000 distinct CDR3 sequences, with 42% observed a single time. Total RNA was extracted at no less than 6 micrograms per sample. The V gene's germline CDR1 is SQVTM and CDR2 ANQGSEA. With 3 bases clipped from V and 4 bases from J, the junction kept 5 bases outside the gene matches. There are 14 residues in the CDR3. Sequencing input: blood. V usage is TRBV29-1 and J usage is TRBJ2-5, with 10 positions matching TRBD1. This clonotype was obtained from a woman aged 18-29 years in good health. CDR3 region: CSVETGGSLETQYF. The CDR3 DNA follows: TGCAGCGTTGAGACAGGGGGCTCTTTAGAGACCCAGTACTTC.